This T cell receptor (beta chain) originates from a study of CD8+ T cells in alopecia areata. It was cDNA, reverse transcribed from extracted RNA, that served as the sequencing template. TCRdb's copy holds only in-frame clones and misses some; the assay was immunoSEQ multiplex PCR. The sample gives more than 100,000 clones, 53% of which show up once; 0.46% is in the top ten. The CDR3 is made up of 13 amino acids. V gave up 5 bases and J gave up 6 bases, with 14 bases separating them. CDR1 MNHEY and CDR2 SVGAGI come from the germline V gene. Sample treatment: oral pan-JAK inhibitor, 5-10 mg twice daily.

The receptor was isolated from a human donor with alopecia areata. The sequenced sample was CD4+ T cells sorted from blood, obtained at week 4, from a patient treated with tofacitinib. The gene calls are TRBV6-5 and TRBJ2-7, with D possibly being TRBD2 (6 bases). The CDR3 loop is CASSLERVGEQYF. CDR3 coding DNA: TGTGCCAGCAGTCTGGAGCGGGTAGGCGAGCAGTACTTC.